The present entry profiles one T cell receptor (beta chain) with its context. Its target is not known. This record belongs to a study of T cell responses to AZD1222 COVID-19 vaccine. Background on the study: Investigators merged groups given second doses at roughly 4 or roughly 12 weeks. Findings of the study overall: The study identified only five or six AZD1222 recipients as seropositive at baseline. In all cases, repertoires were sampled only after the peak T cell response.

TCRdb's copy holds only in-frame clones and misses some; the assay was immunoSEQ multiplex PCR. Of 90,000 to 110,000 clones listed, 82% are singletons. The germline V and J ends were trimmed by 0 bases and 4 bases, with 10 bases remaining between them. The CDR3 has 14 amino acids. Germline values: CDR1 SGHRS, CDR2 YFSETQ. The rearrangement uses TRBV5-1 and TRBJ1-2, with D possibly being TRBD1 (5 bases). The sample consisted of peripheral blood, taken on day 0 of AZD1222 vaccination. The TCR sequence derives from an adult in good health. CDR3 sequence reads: CASSLEAGTYGYTF. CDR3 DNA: TGCGCCAGCAGCTTGGAAGCAGGGACCTATGGCTACACCTTC.